The 2 T cell receptor beta chains in this list originate from one sample, sequenced in a study of CD8 T cells in ankylosing spondylitis. MiXCR was run by TCRdb on the 5' RACE reads, yielding one entry per CDR3 protein. The repertoire has about 250,000 distinct CDR3 sequences, more than 20% of them found once; the top ten carry 0.61%. Source material: blood, either unsorted or a sorted T cell fraction (not recorded which). These receptors were obtained from a male donor with ankylosing spondylitis or in good health (not recorded which).

The chain recombines TRBV20-1 with TRBJ2-7; the match to TRBD1 covers 8 bases. CDR1 is DFQATT, CDR2 SNEGSKA, per germline (reference sequence). CDR3 length equals 17 residues. V trimming: 0 bases; J trimming: 0 bases; junction bases outside the gene matches: 10. This chain's CDR3 is CSAREITGQVGSYEQYF. As DNA, the CDR3 is TGCAGTGCTAGAGAAATAACGGGACAGGTCGGCTCCTACGAGCAGTACTTC.

This clonotype showed up just a few times. The V and J genes are TRBV5-1 and TRBJ2-3, with TRBD2 identical over 10 bases. This CDR3 is 16 amino acids long. After removal of 4 bases from V and 2 bases from J, the junction contained 7 bases not matched to a gene. The germline V gene encodes CDR1 SGHRS and CDR2 YFSETQ. The CDR3 spells CASSLRSGGVTDTQYF. DNA for the CDR3: TGCGCCAGCAGCCTGCGGAGCGGGGGGGTCACAGATACGCAGTATTTT.